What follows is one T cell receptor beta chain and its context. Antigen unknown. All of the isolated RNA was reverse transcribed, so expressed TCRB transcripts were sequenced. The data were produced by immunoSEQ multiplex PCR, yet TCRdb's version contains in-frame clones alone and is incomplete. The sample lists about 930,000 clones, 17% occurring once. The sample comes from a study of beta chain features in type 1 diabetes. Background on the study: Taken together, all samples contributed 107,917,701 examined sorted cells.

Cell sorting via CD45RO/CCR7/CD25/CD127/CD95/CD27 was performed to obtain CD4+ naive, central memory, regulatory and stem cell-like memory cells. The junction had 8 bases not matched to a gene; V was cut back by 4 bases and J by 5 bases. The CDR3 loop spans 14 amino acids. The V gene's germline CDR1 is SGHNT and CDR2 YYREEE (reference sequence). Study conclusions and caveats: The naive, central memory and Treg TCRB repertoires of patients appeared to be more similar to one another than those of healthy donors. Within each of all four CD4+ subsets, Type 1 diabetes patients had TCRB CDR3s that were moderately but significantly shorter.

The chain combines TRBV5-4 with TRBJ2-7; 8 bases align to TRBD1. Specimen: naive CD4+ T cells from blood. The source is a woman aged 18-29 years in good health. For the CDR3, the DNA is TGTGCCAGCAGCCTCCGGGACAGGTTGCACGAGCAGTACTTC. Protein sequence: CASSLRDRLHEQYF.